This is a list of T cell receptor beta chains from one sample in a study of OX40 agonist ivuxolimab in advanced cancers. The table came from immunoSEQ multiplex PCR; TCRdb's copy has only in-frame clones and leaves some out. The sample lists about 26,000 clones; approximately 83% were seen once. The material sequenced was CD4+ or CD8+ T cells sorted from blood, taken in a trial of the OX40 agonist ivuxolimab. These receptors originate from an adult with an advanced solid tumor such as melanoma, head and neck, liver or kidney cancer. CDR3s include the opening cysteine and the closing phenylalanine or tryptophan. A D gene is named only where the DNA matches it firmly. Size is stated for part of the rows, as once, few or many counts, or as a class when the clone is expanded.

length	V	J	size	D	CDR3	DNA
15	TRBV7-9	TRBJ2-1	-	-	CASSSSGRTLKGQFF	TGTGCCAGCAGCTCCTCGGGACGAACCCTAAAAGGGCAGTTCTTC
13	TRBV19	TRBJ1-3	-	-	CASPTVGGNTIYF	TGTGCCTCTCCGACCGTCGGAGGAAACACCATATATTTT
14	TRBV7-9	TRBJ1-6	-	TRBD1	CASSSGQGSSPLHF	TGTGCCAGCAGTTCAGGACAGGGATCTTCACCCCTCCACTTT
15	TRBV6-1	TRBJ1-2	-	-	CASRGGSGHNYGYTF	TGTGCCAGCAGGGGAGGGTCTGGTCATAACTATGGCTACACCTTC
15	TRBV5-1	TRBJ2-1	-	TRBD2	CASRRDYDSYNEQFF	TGCGCCAGCAGAAGGGACTACGACTCCTACAATGAGCAGTTCTTC
16	TRBV9	TRBJ2-1	-	TRBD2	CASSVDSGGGYNEQFF	TGTGCCAGCAGCGTGGATAGCGGGGGCGGATACAATGAGCAGTTCTTC
15	TRBV19	TRBJ2-1	-	TRBD1	CASTKPGQTYNEQFF	TGTGCCAGTACCAAGCCGGGACAGACGTACAATGAGCAGTTCTTC
15	TRBV5-5	TRBJ1-2	-	-	CASSSPGGLNYGYTF	TGTGCCAGCAGCTCACCCGGAGGTCTTAACTATGGCTACACCTTC
15	TRBV7-3	TRBJ1-2	few	TRBD1	CASSPGQGGNYGYTF	TGTGCCAGCAGCCCCGGACAGGGGGGAAACTATGGCTACACCTTC
12	TRBV29-1	TRBJ1-2	-	TRBD1	CSVGGQGGGYTF	TGCAGCGTTGGAGGACAGGGGGGTGGCTACACCTTC
17	TRBV27	TRBJ2-1	-	-	CASSLNTVQRSYNEQFF	TGTGCTAGCAGTTTAAATACGGTCCAGCGGTCCTACAATGAGCAGTTCTTC
15	TRBV7-9	TRBJ2-5	once	TRBD2	CASSSGTSALETQYF	TGTGCCAGCAGTTCCGGGACTAGCGCTCTTGAGACCCAGTACTTC
15	TRBV18	TRBJ1-4	once	-	CASSLDSLPGEKLFF	TGTGCCAGCTCCCTAGACAGTCTGCCAGGGGAAAAACTGTTTTTT
16	TRBV4-1	TRBJ1-4	-	TRBD1	CASSQGTGTGSEKLFF	TGCGCCAGCAGCCAAGGGACCGGGACAGGGAGTGAAAAACTGTTTTTT
14	TRBV23-1	TRBJ2-5	few	-	CASSQHLEEETQYF	TGCGCCAGCAGTCAGCACCTAGAGGAGGAGACCCAGTACTTC
14	TRBV5-1	TRBJ1-1	-	-	CASTRGPSNTEAFF	TGCGCCAGCACTCGGGGACCGAGTAACACTGAAGCTTTCTTT
15	TRBV4-1	TRBJ2-3	once	TRBD2	CASSASGARTDTQYF	TGCGCCAGCAGCGCCAGCGGGGCGCGCACAGATACGCAGTATTTT
13	TRBV29-1	TRBJ2-7	-	TRBD1	CSVDQGAQYEQYF	TGCAGCGTTGACCAGGGGGCGCAATACGAGCAGTACTTC
11	TRBV30	TRBJ2-2	-	-	CAWRGFGELFF	TGTGCCTGGAGGGGTTTCGGGGAGCTGTTTTTT
17	TRBV7-9	TRBJ2-3	-	TRBD1	CASSGRTGPISTDTQYF	TGTGCCAGCAGCGGTCGGACAGGGCCCATCTCCACAGATACGCAGTATTTT
15	TRBV9	TRBJ1-1	-	-	CASSVGGGSNTEAFF	TGTGCCAGCAGCGTAGGAGGGGGGTCGAACACTGAAGCTTTCTTT
14	TRBV6-6	TRBJ1-5	-	-	CAVEGQQLNQPQHF	TGTGCCGTCGAGGGGCAGCAGCTCAATCAGCCCCAGCATTTT
15	TRBV6-1	TRBJ2-3	-	TRBD2	CASSYTSGPGDTQYF	TGTGCCAGCAGCTACACTAGCGGCCCGGGAGATACGCAGTATTTT
12	TRBV29-1	TRBJ1-4	-	-	CSVESGDEKLFF	TGCAGCGTTGAGTCCGGGGACGAAAAACTGTTTTTT
15	TRBV5-4	TRBJ2-7	-	-	CASSSRDFSSYEQYF	TGTGCCAGCAGCTCCCGGGACTTCAGCTCCTACGAGCAGTACTTC
14	TRBV5-1	TRBJ1-6	-	TRBD1	CASRRDRDNSPLHF	TGCGCCAGCAGGAGGGACAGGGATAATTCACCCCTCCACTTT
13	TRBV6-5	TRBJ1-2	-	-	CASSYGESNGYTF	TGTGCCAGCAGTTACGGGGAATCTAACGGCTACACCTTC
16	TRBV5-4	TRBJ2-7	-	-	CASSFGLGRSSYEQYF	TGTGCCAGCAGCTTTGGTCTCGGCAGGAGCTCCTACGAGCAGTACTTC
14	TRBV19	TRBJ1-3	-	TRBD1	CASSRQGFGNTIYF	TGTGCCAGTAGTCGACAGGGTTTTGGAAACACCATATATTTT
13	TRBV4-1	TRBJ2-7	once	-	CASSPSRGYEQYF	TGCGCCAGCAGCCCTAGTAGAGGATACGAGCAGTACTTC
15	TRBV7-2	TRBJ1-6	-	TRBD1	CASSLGQAGLSPLHF	TGTGCCAGCAGCTTGGGACAGGCGGGCCTTTCACCCCTCCACTTT
18	TRBV19	TRBJ1-6	few	TRBD1	CASSPRDRGSSYNSPLHF	TGTGCCAGTAGCCCCCGGGACAGGGGCAGCTCCTATAATTCACCCCTCCACTTT
15	TRBV5-1	TRBJ1-2	-	TRBD1	CASSRGTGARDGYTF	TGCGCCAGCAGCCGGGGGACAGGGGCGCGGGATGGCTACACCTTC
13	TRBV10-3	TRBJ2-3	-	-	CATGGAGTDTQYF	TGTGCCACTGGGGGGGCCGGCACAGATACGCAGTATTTT
19	TRBV19	TRBJ1-3	medium-sized	TRBD1	CASSPQPIRGRGSGNTIYF	TGTGCCAGTAGTCCACAACCCATCAGGGGGCGAGGATCTGGAAACACCATATATTTT
15	TRBV19	TRBJ2-7	-	TRBD1	CASSIGGTGGYEQYF	TGTGCCAGTAGTATAGGTGGGACAGGCGGCTACGAGCAGTACTTC
18	TRBV11-3	TRBJ2-2	-	TRBD2	CASSPHGLAGANTGELFF	TGTGCCAGCAGCCCTCACGGACTAGCGGGGGCTAACACCGGGGAGCTGTTTTTT
16	TRBV5-5	TRBJ1-1	-	TRBD1	CASSSTRDRGNTEAFF	TGTGCCAGCAGCTCTACCAGGGACAGGGGGAACACTGAAGCTTTCTTT
15	TRBV19	TRBJ1-2	-	TRBD1	CASRDRGLANYGYTF	TGTGCCAGTAGGGACAGGGGCTTAGCTAACTATGGCTACACCTTC
10	TRBV5-1	TRBJ1-1	-	-	CASGGAEAFF	TGCGCCAGCGGGGGCGCTGAAGCTTTCTTT
15	TRBV6-1	TRBJ2-3	-	TRBD2	CASSDLAGGSDTQYF	TGTGCCAGCAGTGACCTAGCGGGGGGGTCAGATACGCAGTATTTT
13	TRBV18	TRBJ2-7	few	-	CASSQYPSYEQYF	TGTGCCAGCTCGCAGTATCCTAGCTACGAGCAGTACTTC
14	TRBV28	TRBJ1-2	-	-	CASSLGAHGDGYTF	TGTGCCAGCAGTTTAGGGGCCCACGGTGATGGCTACACCTTC
20	TRBV9	TRBJ2-3	-	TRBD2	CASSVGVYKTSGGYLDTQYF	TGTGCCAGCAGCGTAGGGGTTTATAAGACTAGCGGGGGGTATTTAGATACGCAGTATTTT
16	TRBV7-2	TRBJ2-1	-	-	CASSFGGRPDVDEQFF	TGTGCCAGCAGCTTCGGGGGTAGGCCCGACGTCGATGAGCAGTTCTTC
13	TRBV14	TRBJ2-5	-	-	CASSQGEGTPQYF	TGTGCCAGCAGCCAAGGCGAGGGGACCCCCCAGTACTTC
14	TRBV19	TRBJ1-3	-	-	CASSMVGQRNTIYF	TGTGCCAGTAGTATGGTCGGGCAGAGAAACACCATATATTTT
15	TRBV19	TRBJ1-5	-	-	CASRRTGNSNQPQHF	TGTGCCAGTAGACGAACAGGGAACTCCAATCAGCCCCAGCATTTT
14	TRBV6-1	TRBJ1-1	-	TRBD1	CASTEGGPNTEAFF	TGTGCCAGCACGGAAGGGGGCCCGAACACTGAAGCTTTCTTT
15	TRBV2	TRBJ2-3	-	-	CASSGEGHLTDTQYF	TGTGCCAGCAGTGGGGAGGGACACCTCACAGATACGCAGTATTTT
12	TRBV25-1	TRBJ2-5	-	TRBD1	CASSRDRGLQYF	TGTGCCAGCAGCCGGGACAGGGGGCTCCAGTACTTC
17	TRBV14	TRBJ1-2	-	TRBD1	CASSQELTGLNPGGYTF	TGTGCCAGCAGCCAAGAGCTGACAGGGCTGAACCCTGGAGGCTACACCTTC
13	TRBV7-6	TRBJ2-7	-	-	CASSLAWGYEQYF	TGTGCCAGCAGCTTAGCTTGGGGCTACGAGCAGTACTTC
13	TRBV19	TRBJ2-3	-	-	CASSTRGSDTQYF	TGTGCCAGTAGTACTCGGGGGTCGGATACGCAGTATTTT
15	TRBV7-2	TRBJ2-5	-	-	CASSFRRAGGETQYF	TGTGCCAGCAGCTTCCGACGAGCCGGCGGAGAGACCCAGTACTTC